The source of this T cell receptor (beta chain) is a study of shared clonotypes between healthy human individuals. CDR3 size: 15 residues. Per germline, CDR1 MDHEN and CDR2 SYDVKM. Trimming left V 5 bases short and J 4 bases short, with 17 bases between. Every immunoSEQ plate was one replicate of a subset's evenly spread DNA. Sequencing used immunoSEQ multiplex PCR; TCRdb keeps in-frame clones, though not all of them. The profile covers 2 million to 2.5 million clones, with 85% to 95% appearing a single time and approximately 0.41% taken by the ten largest. Sequencing input: naive CD4+ T cells from PBMCs. The subset denotes: CD45RA+ positively selected. V is TRBV28 and J is TRBJ2-5; weak D call: TRBD2 (5 bases). The source of this sequence is a man aged 18 to 30 in good health. Some clones in this sample may be carry-over from other donors' samples. CDR3 nucleotide sequence: TGTGCCAGCAGTCTAACGGGGTCGGCCCGAGAGACCCAGTACTTC. Translating gives CASSLTGSARETQYF.